The 25 T cell receptor beta chains given below trace back to one sample, sequenced in a study of T cells after posttransplantation cyclophosphamide. Measured with immunoSEQ multiplex PCR; TCRdb has only the in-frame clones, and not every one. This sample has around 28,000 clones, each found more than once. The sample consisted of PBMCs. These receptor sequences come from a woman in her sixties in good health, CMV-negative, and a related stem cell transplant donor.

This clone has more than one count but fewer than ten. This chain joins TRBV12-3 or TRBV12-4 and TRBJ2-1; 9 nucleotides line up with TRBD1. The ends lost 6 bases at V and 10 bases at J; junction bases unmatched: 13. This CDR3 contains 15 residues. DNA for the CDR3: TGTGCCAGCAGCCCTGCTCTGGGACAGGGAGGAGAGCAGTTCTTC. This translates into CASSPALGQGGEQFF.

This clone has a count of ten or more. The chain carries TRBV19 and TRBJ2-1, with 10 bases fitting TRBD2. In germline, CDR1 is LNHDA, CDR2 SQIVND (reference sequence). The CDR3 covers 14 residues. V lost 3 bases to trimming and J lost 15 bases; unmatched junction nucleotides: 11. CDR3 residues: CASSMRASGRPPFF. In DNA form, the CDR3 reads TGTGCCAGTAGTATGCGCGCTAGCGGGAGACCCCCGTTCTTC.

This clone was observed at least ten times. The rearrangement joins TRBV6-1 to TRBJ2-1; D is unresolved. Germline CDR1 and CDR2: MNHNS and SASEGT. V shed 2 bases and J shed 9 bases, with 5 bases lying between them. This CDR3 has 11 residues. The CDR3: CASSELPEQFF. DNA of the CDR3: TGTGCCAGCAGTGAACTACCTGAGCAGTTCTTC.

This clone was counted ten times or more. The chain employs TRBV24-1 and TRBJ2-7, with 8 bases that match TRBD2. The CDR3 has 13 amino acids. The V and J ends lost 0 bases and 6 bases, in that order; junction bases with no gene match: 0. Per the germline V gene, CDR1 is KGHDR and CDR2 is SFDVKD. The CDR3: CATSDLTSGEQYF. CDR3 coding DNA: TGTGCCACCAGTGATTTGACTAGCGGCGAGCAGTACTTC.

The rearrangement joins TRBV28 to TRBJ2-7; TRBD1 is a possible D gene (6 bases). The ends were cut back, 7 bases at V and 0 bases at J, with 10 bases in the middle. Per germline, CDR1 MDHEN and CDR2 SYDVKM. The CDR3 is 13 amino acids. The CDR3 nucleotides are TGTGCCAGCACCCGGACAGTCTCCTACGAGCAGTACTTC. Residues: CASTRTVSYEQYF.

This clone was counted ten times or more. The CDR3 loop reads CASTGGIGFYNSPLHF. CDR3 DNA: TGTGCCAGCACCGGGGGGATCGGGTTTTATAATTCACCCCTCCACTTT. The chain has TRBV27 and TRBJ1-6, with TRBD1 as a possible D gene (5 bases). V lost 7 bases and J 4 bases, leaving 17 bases between the germline ends. The CDR3 loop spans 16 amino acids. Germline V gives CDR1 MNHEY, CDR2 SMNVEV (reference sequence).

This clone was detected a few times. This chain links TRBV27 with TRBJ2-1; 14 nucleotides match TRBD2. CDR3 length equals 16 residues. Per germline, CDR1 MNHEY and CDR2 SMNVEV (reference sequence). Trimming at V came to 7 bases and at J to 8 bases, leaving 10 bases not matched to a gene. CDR3: CASTSSGLAGDHEQFF. CDR3 DNA: TGTGCCAGCACCTCTTCGGGACTAGCGGGAGATCATGAGCAGTTCTTC.

This clone has a count of ten or more. This chain uses TRBV18 with TRBJ2-7; 14 nucleotides agree with TRBD2. V trimming: 4 bases; J trimming: 6 bases; junction bases outside the gene matches: 2. Germline lookup yields CDR1 KGHSH and CDR2 LQKENI. The CDR3 has 14 amino acids. The CDR3 reads CASSRGTSGSEQYF. The CDR3 region has the DNA TGTGCCAGCTCACGGGGGACTAGCGGGAGCGAGCAGTACTTC.

This clone was counted at least ten times. The rearrangement uses TRBV6-5 and TRBJ1-6; TRBD1 aligns across 7 bases. The CDR3 has 15 amino acids. Germline loops: CDR1 MNHEY, CDR2 SVGAGI. V lost 0 bases to trimming and J lost 7 bases; unmatched junction nucleotides: 3. The CDR3 coding sequence is TGTGCCAGCAGTTACTCGAGGGACAGCAATTCACCCCTCCACTTT. Its protein product is CASSYSRDSNSPLHF.

This clone was observed many times. V gene TRBV6-2 or TRBV6-3 combines with J gene TRBJ1-1, with D possibly matching TRBD1 (6 bases). The CDR3 extends over 14 amino acids. From germline, CDR1 is MNHEY and CDR2 SVGEGT. Trimming removed 8 bases from V and 6 bases from J, with 19 bases in between. The CDR3 here is CASRPGTHSAEAFF. For the CDR3, the DNA is TGTGCCAGCCGACCCGGGACACATAGCGCTGAAGCTTTCTTT.

This clone was recorded many times. In DNA, the CDR3 is TGTGCCAGCAGTTTGTGGGGGGGCCGAAGTGAGCAGTTCTTC. This encodes CASSLWGGRSEQFF. V usage is TRBV27 and J usage is TRBJ2-1; the D gene is possibly TRBD2 (7 bases). Between the trimmed V and J ends, which lost 3 bases and 9 bases, there was a span of 15 bases. There are 14 residues in the CDR3. CDR1 is MNHEY, CDR2 SMNVEV, per germline (reference sequence).

In its sample, this clone was seen many times. The chain joins TRBV27 to TRBJ2-7; 8 bases match TRBD2. The ends lost 3 bases at V and 9 bases at J; junction bases unmatched: 7. The CDR3 runs to 13 residues. Germline V CDR1 and CDR2: MNHEY, SMNVEV (reference sequence). CDR3 residues: CASSLGTRARQYF. In nucleotides, the CDR3 is TGTGCCAGCAGTTTGGGGACTAGGGCTCGGCAGTACTTC.

This clone was observed at least ten times. This sequence joins TRBV10-3 and TRBJ2-1, with TRBD2 matching 8 bases. Germline CDR1 ENHRY, CDR2 SYGVKD. V lost 10 bases to trimming and J lost 7 bases; unmatched junction nucleotides: 24. The CDR3 consists of 18 residues. The CDR3: CATVDLLAVDRVSNEQFF. The CDR3 region has the DNA TGTGCCACCGTCGACCTACTAGCGGTGGATCGGGTTAGTAATGAGCAGTTCTTC.

This clone was counted ten times or more. V gene TRBV12-3 or TRBV12-4 combines with J gene TRBJ2-1; TRBD1 matches at 9 bases. The CDR3 totals 16 residues. V lost 6 bases and J lost 3; bases outside the gene matches: 9. The CDR3 loop is CASRAEYRGLYNEQFF. The CDR3 region has the DNA TGTGCCAGCAGGGCTGAATACAGGGGGCTCTACAATGAGCAGTTCTTC.

The V gene is TRBV11-3, the J gene TRBJ2-3, with 7 bases aligning to TRBD2. CDR3 length: 14 residues. The V gene end was trimmed by 3 bases and the J gene end by 2 bases; junction bases not matched to a gene: 2. Germline assignment: CDR1 SGHNT and CDR2 YENEEA. CDR3 residues: CASSFGGTTDTQYF. The CDR3 DNA reads TGTGCCAGCAGCTTCGGGGGGACCACAGATACGCAGTATTTT.

The chain carries TRBV28 and TRBJ2-7; 10 bases are shared with TRBD1. Germline V gene sequence: CDR1 MDHEN, CDR2 SYDVKM. CDR3 length: 17 amino acids. Unmatched junction bases numbered 14, after V lost 6 bases and J lost 3 bases. The CDR3 spells CASSQAGTGAWGYEQYF. The CDR3 DNA reads TGTGCCAGCAGCCAAGCCGGGACAGGGGCCTGGGGCTACGAGCAGTACTTC.

This clone was seen ten or more times. The V gene is TRBV11-3, the J gene TRBJ2-2; 10 bases are a match to TRBD1. CDR3 length: 16 amino acids. Germline CDR1 and CDR2: SGHNT and YENEEA. The V gene end was trimmed by 1 base and the J gene end by 4 bases; junction bases not matched to a gene: 3. CDR3 protein: CASSLVWTGGTGELFF. In DNA, the CDR3 is TGTGCCAGCAGCTTAGTGTGGACAGGGGGCACCGGGGAGCTGTTTTTT. The variable domain in full, completed from reference TRBV11-3 and TRBJ2-2, reads EAGVVQSPRYKIIEKKQPVAFWCNPISGHNTLYWYLQNLGQGPELLIRYENEEAVDDSQLPKDRFSAERLKGVDSTLKIQPAELGDSAVYLCASSLVWTGGTGELFFGEGSRLTVL.

This clone was detected many times. The gene calls are TRBV4-3 and TRBJ1-4; D uncertain. The germline V gene encodes CDR1 LGHNA and CDR2 YSLEER. The CDR3 runs to 14 residues. The V and J ends lost 0 bases and 7 bases respectively, with 9 bases between them. CDR3 region: CASSQDTAGEKLFF. DNA of the CDR3: TGCGCCAGCAGCCAAGATACCGCGGGTGAAAAACTGTTTTTT.

This clone was counted many times. The J gene is TRBJ1-3, the V gene TRBV19; D perhaps matches TRBD1 (5 bases). From germline, CDR1 is LNHDA and CDR2 SQIVND (reference sequence). This CDR3 contains 13 residues. The V end was cut by 9 bases, the J end by 2 bases, with 11 bases between. CDR3 region: CASHTGAGNTIYF. In nucleotides, the CDR3 is TGTGCCAGCCATACAGGAGCTGGAAACACCATATATTTT.

The sample holds many counts of this clone. The J gene is TRBJ2-1, the V gene TRBV7-9; 7 bases align to TRBD2. Per germline, CDR1 SEHNR and CDR2 FQNEAQ (reference sequence). CDR3 size: 15 residues. With 5 bases clipped from V and 6 bases from J, the junction kept 10 bases outside the gene matches. CDR3 DNA sequence: TGTGCCAGCAGCACGAGCGGGACTGGTTTCAATGAGCAGTTCTTC. Protein product: CASSTSGTGFNEQFF.

This clone was counted at least ten times. This rearrangement joins TRBV11-2 to TRBJ1-3, with D possibly being TRBD1 (5 bases). The CDR3 extends over 15 amino acids. The V and J ends lost 4 bases and 2 bases respectively, with 12 bases between them. CDR1 is SGHAT, CDR2 FQNNGV, per germline. The CDR3 region has the DNA TGTGCCAGCAGCTCCGGGGGGGTGGCTGGAAACACCATATATTTT. Protein: CASSSGGVAGNTIYF.

The chain combines TRBV15 with TRBJ2-7, with D possibly matching TRBD2 (7 bases). V was trimmed by 5 bases and J by 7 bases, leaving 21 bases between them. Germline CDR1 is LNHNV and CDR2 is YYDKDF (reference sequence). The CDR3 loop spans 15 amino acids. The DNA for the CDR3 is TGTGCCACCAGCTCCTCGATTGGGGGGGCGAAAGAGCAGTACTTC. Residues: CATSSSIGGAKEQYF.

This clone was seen ten or more times. This chain uses TRBV11-3 with TRBJ1-1; D remains ambiguous. CDR3 size: 13 residues. V lost 5 bases and J lost 1, with 8 bases in between. Germline CDR1 SGHNT, CDR2 YENEEA. This chain's CDR3 is CASSPSGNTEAFF. The CDR3 DNA reads as TGTGCCAGCAGCCCATCGGGGAACACTGAAGCTTTCTTT.

Here the CDR3 DNA reads TGTGCCAGCAGTTTAATAGGGGACACCAACTACGAGCAGTACTTC. Encoded protein: CASSLIGDTNYEQYF. This chain links TRBV27 with TRBJ2-7; D perhaps matches TRBD1 (6 bases). Germline lookup yields CDR1 MNHEY and CDR2 SMNVEV (reference sequence). V gave up 2 bases and J gave up 3 bases, with 14 bases separating them. CDR3 size: 15 residues.

This clone was seen ten or more times. The J gene is TRBJ2-7, the V gene TRBV11-2, with TRBD2 as a possible D gene (5 bases). Germline V gene data show CDR1 as SGHAT and CDR2 as FQNNGV. The CDR3 length is 13 residues. V lost 1 base, J lost 4 bases, and 8 bases lay in between. The CDR3 region is CASSLGPGYEQYF. Here the CDR3 DNA reads TGTGCCAGCAGCTTAGGACCGGGGTACGAGCAGTACTTC.